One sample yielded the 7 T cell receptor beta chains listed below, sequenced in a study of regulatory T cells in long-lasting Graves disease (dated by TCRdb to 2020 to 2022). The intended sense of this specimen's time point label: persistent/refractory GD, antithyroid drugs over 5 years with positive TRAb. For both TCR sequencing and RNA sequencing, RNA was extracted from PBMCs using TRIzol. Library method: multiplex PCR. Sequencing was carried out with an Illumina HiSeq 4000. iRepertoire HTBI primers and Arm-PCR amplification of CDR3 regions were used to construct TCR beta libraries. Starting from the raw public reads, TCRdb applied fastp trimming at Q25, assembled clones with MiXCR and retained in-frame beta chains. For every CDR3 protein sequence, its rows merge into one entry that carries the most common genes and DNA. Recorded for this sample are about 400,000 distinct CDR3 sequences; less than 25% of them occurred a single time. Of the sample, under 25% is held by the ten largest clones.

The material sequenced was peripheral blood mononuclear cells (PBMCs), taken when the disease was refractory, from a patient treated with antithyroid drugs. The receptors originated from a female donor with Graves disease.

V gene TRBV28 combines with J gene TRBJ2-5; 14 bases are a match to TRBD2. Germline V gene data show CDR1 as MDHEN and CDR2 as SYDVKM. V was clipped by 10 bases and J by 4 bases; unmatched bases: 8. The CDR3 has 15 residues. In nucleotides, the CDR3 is TGTGCCATCACCCGGGGACTAGCGGGAGTAGAGACCCAGTACTTC. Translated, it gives CAITRGLAGVETQYF. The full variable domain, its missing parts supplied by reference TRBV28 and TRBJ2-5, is DVKVTQSSRYLVKRTGEKVFLECVQDMDHENMFWYRQDPGLGLRLIYFSYDVKMKEKGDIPEGYSVSREKKERFSLILESASTNQTSMYLCAITRGLAGVETQYFGPGTRLLVL.

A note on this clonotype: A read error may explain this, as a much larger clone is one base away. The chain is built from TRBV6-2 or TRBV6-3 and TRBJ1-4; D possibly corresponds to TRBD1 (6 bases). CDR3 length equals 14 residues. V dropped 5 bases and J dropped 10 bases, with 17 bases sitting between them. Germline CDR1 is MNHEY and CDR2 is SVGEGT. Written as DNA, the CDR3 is TGTGCCAGCAGTGGATTGGGGGCAGGAGGAAAACTGTTTTTT. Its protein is CASSGLGAGGKLFF.

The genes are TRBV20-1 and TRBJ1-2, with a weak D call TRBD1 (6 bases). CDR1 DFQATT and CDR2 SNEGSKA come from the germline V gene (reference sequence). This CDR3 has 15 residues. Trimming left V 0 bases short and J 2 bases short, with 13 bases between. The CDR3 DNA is TGCAGTGCTAGAGATATGATGCAGGGGAACTATGGCTACACCTTC. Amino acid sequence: CSARDMMQGNYGYTF.

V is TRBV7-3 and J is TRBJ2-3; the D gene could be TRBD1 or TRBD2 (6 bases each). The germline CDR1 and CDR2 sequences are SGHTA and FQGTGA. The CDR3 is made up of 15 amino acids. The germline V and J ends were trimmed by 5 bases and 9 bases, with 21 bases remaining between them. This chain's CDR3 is CASSPMGGATQTQYF. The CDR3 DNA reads TGTGCCAGCAGCCCTATGGGGGGCGCAACGCAAACGCAGTATTTT.

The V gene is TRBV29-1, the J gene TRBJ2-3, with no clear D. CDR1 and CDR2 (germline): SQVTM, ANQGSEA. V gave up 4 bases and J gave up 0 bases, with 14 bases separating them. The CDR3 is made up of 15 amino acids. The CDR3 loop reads CSVVFLTVSTDTQYF. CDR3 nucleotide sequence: TGCAGCGTTGTCTTTTTGACGGTGAGCACAGATACGCAGTATTTT.

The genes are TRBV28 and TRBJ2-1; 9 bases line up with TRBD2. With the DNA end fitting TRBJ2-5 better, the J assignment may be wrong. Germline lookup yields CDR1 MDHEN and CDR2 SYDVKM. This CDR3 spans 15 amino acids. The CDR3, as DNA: TGTGCCAGCAGTTTCGCGGGGGGGATGGCCGAGACCCAGTACTTC. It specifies CASSFAGGMAETQYF.

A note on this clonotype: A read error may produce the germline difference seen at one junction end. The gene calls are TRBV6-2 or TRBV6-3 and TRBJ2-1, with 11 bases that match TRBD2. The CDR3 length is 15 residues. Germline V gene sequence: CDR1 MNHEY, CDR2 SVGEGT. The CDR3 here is CASSYSSGRAGEQLF. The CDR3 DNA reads TGTGCCAGCAGTTACTCTAGCGGGAGGGCCGGTGAGCAGCTCTTC.